One T cell receptor (beta chain) is described in this entry. The sample belongs to a study of technical replicates of blood from a handful of donors. The data were produced by immunoSEQ multiplex PCR, yet TCRdb's version contains in-frame clones alone and is incomplete. Found here are tens of thousands of clones, around 96% of them singletons; the top ten hold approximately 0.39%. Trimming left V 6 bases short and J 4 bases short, with 15 bases between. Germline V gives CDR1 MNHNS, CDR2 SASEGT. The CDR3 has 14 amino acids. The sample consisted of T cells isolated from PBMCs. The chain couples TRBV6-1 to TRBJ1-2; D might be TRBD1 (5 bases). This TCR was sampled from a human donor in good health. The CDR3 loop is CASRGTADIYGYTF. CDR3 nucleotides: TGTGCCAGCAGAGGGACTGCGGATATCTATGGCTACACCTTC.